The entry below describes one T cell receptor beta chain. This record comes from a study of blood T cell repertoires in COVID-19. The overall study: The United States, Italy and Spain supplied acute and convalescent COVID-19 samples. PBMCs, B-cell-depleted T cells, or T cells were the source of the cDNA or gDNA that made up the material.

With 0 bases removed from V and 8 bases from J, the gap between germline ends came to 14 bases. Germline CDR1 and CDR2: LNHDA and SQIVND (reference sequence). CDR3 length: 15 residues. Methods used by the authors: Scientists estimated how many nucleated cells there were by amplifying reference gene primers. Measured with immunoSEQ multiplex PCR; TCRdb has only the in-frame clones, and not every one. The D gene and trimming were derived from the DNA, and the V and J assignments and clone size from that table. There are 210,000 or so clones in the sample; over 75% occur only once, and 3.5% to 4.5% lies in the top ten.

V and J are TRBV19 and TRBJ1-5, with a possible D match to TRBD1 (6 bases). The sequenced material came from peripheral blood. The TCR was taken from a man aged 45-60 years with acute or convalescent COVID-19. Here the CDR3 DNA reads TGTGCCAGTAGTATAGACAGGGGCCCAAGGAAGCCCCAGCATTTT. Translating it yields CASSIDRGPRKPQHF.